One sample yielded the 23 T cell receptor beta chains listed below, sequenced in a study of T cell repertoires in cytomegalovirus infection. Their target antigens are unknown. TCRdb reanalysed the reads using MiXCR and keeps one entry per CDR3 protein. The sample records some 110,000 distinct CDR3 sequences, roughly a third being singletons. Here the sequenced sample was CD8+ T cells from cultured PBMCs, taken from culture after CMV antigen stimulation. Receptor source: a human donor in good health (CMV status not recorded). Some clones in this sample may be carry-over from other donors' samples.

This clonotype was counted only a few times. The gene calls are TRBV20-1 and TRBJ2-3; 8 bases align to TRBD1. This CDR3 has 14 residues. Germline CDR1 is DFQATT and CDR2 is SNEGSKA (reference sequence). J gave up 6 bases and V 7 bases, and 12 bases lay outside the gene matches. CDR3 nucleotide sequence: TGCAGTGTATCTCTGACAGGGGATGCTGATACGCAGTATTTT. It codes for CSVSLTGDADTQYF.

The V call is TRBV27, the J call TRBJ2-7, with D possibly called TRBD1 or TRBD2 (6 bases each). The V end was cut by 4 bases, the J end by 9 bases, with 25 bases between. This CDR3 comprises 16 residues. The germline gives CDR1 MNHEY, CDR2 SMNVEV (reference sequence). The CDR3 sequence is CASSSPWGAMIFWQYF. For the CDR3, the DNA is TGTGCCAGCAGTTCACCGTGGGGGGCCATGATATTTTGGCAGTACTTC.

This sequence joins TRBV19 and TRBJ2-5, with D hard to call. The germline V gene encodes CDR1 LNHDA and CDR2 SQIVND (reference sequence). The CDR3 has 16 amino acids. The V end was cut by 5 bases, the J end by 3 bases, with 19 bases between. The CDR3, as DNA: TGTGCCAGTAGTCCACGGCCCCTCGATATAGAAGAGACCCAGTACTTC. Encoded protein: CASSPRPLDIEETQYF.

The chain carries TRBV6-5 and TRBJ1-1; D remains ambiguous. CDR3 length: 14 residues. CDR1 MNHEY and CDR2 SVGAGI come from the germline V gene. The ends were cut back, 6 bases at V and 4 bases at J, with 15 bases in the middle. CDR3 sequence reads: CASRGGWVGTEAFF. For the CDR3, the DNA is TGTGCCAGCAGGGGAGGGTGGGTTGGCACTGAAGCTTTCTTT.

This clonotype was found many times. The V and J genes are TRBV7-9 and TRBJ1-4, with unresolved D. Germline lookup yields CDR1 SEHNR and CDR2 FQNEAQ (reference sequence). With 6 bases removed from V and 7 bases from J, the gap between germline ends came to 21 bases. The CDR3 is made up of 16 amino acids. The CDR3 region is CASRPDSGSGGEKLFF. In nucleotides, the CDR3 is TGTGCCAGCAGGCCTGATTCGGGGAGCGGAGGTGAAAAACTGTTTTTT.

The gene calls are TRBV4-2 and TRBJ1-1; possible D gene TRBD1, 5 bases. This CDR3 region has 15 residues. V shed 1 base and J shed 1 base, with 10 bases lying between them. Per germline, CDR1 LGHNA and CDR2 YNFKEQ. CDR3 sequence reads: CASSQGSGQNTEAFF. The DNA for the CDR3 is TGTGCCAGCAGCCAAGGATCAGGGCAGAACACTGAAGCTTTCTTT.

This clonotype was seen a few times. J is TRBJ2-5 and V is TRBV6-1, with 13 bases aligning to TRBD2. The CDR3 sequence is 15 residues long. From germline, CDR1 is MNHNS and CDR2 SASEGT. Unmatched junction bases numbered 7, after V lost 6 bases and J lost 6 bases. The CDR3 DNA is TGTGCCAGCAGATCCACTAGCGGGGGGGCGCAGACCCAGTACTTC. Translating it yields CASRSTSGGAQTQYF.

This clonotype has just a few counts. For the CDR3, the DNA is TGTGCCAGCAGCCCAACTAGCGGGGGGGCTGAAGAGACCCAGTACTTC. Amino acids: CASSPTSGGAEETQYF. The genes are TRBV7-9 and TRBJ2-5; 13 bases are shared with TRBD2. Germline-derived CDR1 and CDR2 are SEHNR and FQNEAQ (reference sequence). V lost 5 bases, J lost 3 bases, and 6 bases stayed unmatched. CDR3 length: 16 amino acids.

This clonotype was observed at least ten times. The rearrangement joins TRBV7-8 to TRBJ1-3, with D perhaps matching TRBD1 (5 bases). Germline V gives CDR1 SGHVS, CDR2 FQNEAQ. The V end was cut by 1 base, the J end by 3 bases, with 19 bases between. CDR3 length: 18 amino acids. CDR3 DNA: TGTGCCAGCAGCTTAGTCCCTAGTCAGGGCTTGGGTGGAAACACCATATATTTT. Translation: CASSLVPSQGLGGNTIYF. The entire variable domain, with the rest obtained from reference TRBV7-8 and TRBJ1-3, is as follows: GAGVSQSPRYKVAKRGQDVALRCDPISGHVSLFWYQQALGQGPEFLTYFQNEAQLDKSGLPSDRFFAERPEGSVSTLKIQRTQQEDSAVYLCASSLVPSQGLGGNTIYFGEGSWLTVV.

The genes are TRBV6-6 and TRBJ1-1; TRBD1 aligns across 8 bases. The CDR3 has 14 amino acids. Germline CDR1 and CDR2: MNHNY and SVGAGI (reference sequence). With V trimmed by 7 bases and J by 3 bases, 7 bases remained unmatched. This chain's CDR3 is CASTRTGTYTEAFF. DNA for the CDR3: TGTGCCAGCACCCGGACAGGGACATACACTGAAGCTTTCTTT.

This clonotype was counted ten times or more. The V call is TRBV7-8, the J call TRBJ1-2; D unclear. The CDR3 totals 17 residues. With 10 bases removed from V and 4 bases from J, the gap between germline ends came to 28 bases. Germline-derived CDR1 and CDR2 are SGHVS and FQNEAQ. The CDR3: CATSAPLFPTHGYGYTF. In DNA form, the CDR3 reads TGTGCCACCTCAGCGCCACTATTTCCGACCCACGGCTATGGCTACACCTTC.

The chain is built from TRBV3-1 and TRBJ2-1; D is unclear. Germline V lookup: CDR1 LGHDT, CDR2 YNNKEL (reference sequence). The CDR3 is made up of 13 amino acids. Trimming removed 4 bases from V and 4 bases from J, with 8 bases in between. CDR3 loop: CASSLPKYNEQFF. The CDR3 bases are TGTGCCAGCAGCCTACCAAAATACAATGAGCAGTTCTTC.

Ten or more counts support this clonotype. The chain carries TRBV4-2 and TRBJ2-7, with D tentatively TRBD2 (6 bases). V lost 4 bases to trimming and J lost 6 bases, with 25 bases between them. There are 17 residues in the CDR3. Germline V gives CDR1 LGHNA, CDR2 YNFKEQ. Written as DNA, the CDR3 is TGTGCCAGCAGCCCCCAAACGGAGGGGATGGGCTTCGGCGAGCAGTACTTC. It codes for CASSPQTEGMGFGEQYF.

This clonotype was seen many times. The J gene is TRBJ1-5, the V gene TRBV28; TRBD1 matches 7 bases. This CDR3 contains 16 residues. The V gene end was trimmed by 5 bases and the J gene end by 5 bases; junction bases not matched to a gene: 12. Germline CDR1 MDHEN, CDR2 SYDVKM. The CDR3 reads CASSTITGAKDQPQHF. DNA of the CDR3: TGTGCCAGCAGTACGATAACAGGGGCGAAGGATCAGCCCCAGCATTTT.

The rearrangement links TRBV12-3 or TRBV12-4 to TRBJ1-2; no definite D call. The CDR3 has 17 residues. V was cut by 6 bases and J by 2 bases, with 22 bases left in between. DNA of the CDR3: TGTGCCAGCAGGATCGGGCCCCGGGCAGTCCCCAACTATGGCTACACCTTC. It codes for CASRIGPRAVPNYGYTF.

The chain links TRBV7-2 to TRBJ1-2; possibly TRBD1 for D (5 bases). Trimming took off 1 base at V and 8 bases at J, with 11 bases between the two ends. Germline V CDR1 and CDR2: SGHTA, FQGNSA. The CDR3 contains 13 residues. The CDR3 bases are TGTGCCAGCAGCTTAGGGGGCCTCCGGGGCTACACCTTC. Protein sequence: CASSLGGLRGYTF.

There are a few counts of this clonotype. This sequence joins TRBV6-1 and TRBJ2-5, with 7 bases that match TRBD1. This CDR3 has 14 amino acids. After removal of 6 bases from V and 5 bases from J, the junction contained 9 bases not matched to a gene. Germline CDR1 is MNHNS and CDR2 is SASEGT. CDR3 sequence: CASSLGGGRETQYF. The CDR3 coding sequence is TGTGCCAGCAGCCTAGGGGGCGGCAGGGAGACCCAGTACTTC.

The chain is built from TRBV28 and TRBJ1-1, with no clear D. CDR1 and CDR2 from the germline V gene are MDHEN and SYDVKM. The CDR3 consists of 12 residues. Trimming pared 3 bases from V and 5 bases from J, leaving 7 bases between. The CDR3 DNA reads TGTGCCAGCAGTTTCGGGCCGACTGAAGCTTTCTTT. It specifies CASSFGPTEAFF.

V and J are TRBV7-2 and TRBJ2-3; D is undetermined. The CDR3 has 12 amino acids. Per germline, CDR1 SGHTA and CDR2 FQGNSA. Between the trimmed V and J ends, which lost 0 bases and 3 bases, there was a span of 1 base. In DNA, the CDR3 is TGTGCCAGCAGCTTAGCAACAGATACGCAGTATTTT. Its translation is CASSLATDTQYF.

This clonotype was counted at least ten times. V and J are TRBV20-1 and TRBJ2-1; 8 bases line up with TRBD2. This CDR3 comprises 14 residues. J gave up 3 bases and V 4 bases, and 5 bases lay outside the gene matches. Germline V gives CDR1 DFQATT, CDR2 SNEGSKA (reference sequence). CDR3 bases: TGCAGTGCTATCCCTAGCGGGTACTACAATGAGCAGTTCTTC. This codes for CSAIPSGYYNEQFF.

CDR3 loop: CASSWTGGISYEQYF. In DNA, the CDR3 is TGTGCCAGCAGCTGGACAGGGGGCATCTCCTACGAGCAGTACTTC. The rearrangement joins TRBV7-4 to TRBJ2-7, with 11 bases lining up with TRBD1. The CDR3 extends over 15 amino acids. V lost 4 bases and J lost 0; bases outside the gene matches: 2. Germline V gene lookup returns CDR1 SGHVT and CDR2 SQSDAQ. Full variable domain (rest looked up from reference TRBV7-4 and TRBJ2-7): GAGVSQSPRYKVAKRGRDVALRCDSISGHVTLYWYRQTLGQGSEVLTYSQSDAQRDKSGRPSGRFSAERPERSVSTLKIQRTEQGDSAVYLCASSWTGGISYEQYFGPGTRLTVT.

This clonotype was picked up a small number of times. The chain has TRBV5-1 and TRBJ1-4; 7 bases are a match to TRBD1. The length of the CDR3 is 14 residues. V shed 2 bases and J 5 bases; nucleotides not matched to a gene: 3. Germline V lookup: CDR1 SGHRS, CDR2 YFSETQ. The CDR3 nucleotides read TGCGCCAGCAGCTTTTGGACAGGAAATGAAAAACTGTTTTTT. Amino acid sequence: CASSFWTGNEKLFF.

This clonotype occurred a few times. V usage is TRBV7-9 and J usage is TRBJ1-1; 7 bases fit TRBD1. V lost 4 bases, J lost 6 bases, and 8 bases stayed unmatched. Germline assignment: CDR1 SEHNR and CDR2 FQNEAQ (reference sequence). The CDR3 extends over 14 amino acids. The CDR3 bases are TGTGCCAGCAGCTCGACAGGGTCGAGGTCTGAAGCTTTCTTT. This sequence encodes CASSSTGSRSEAFF. The full variable domain, completed using reference TRBV7-9 and TRBJ1-1, is DTGVSQNPRHKITKRGQNVTFRCDPISEHNRLYWYRQTLGQGPEFLTYFQNEAQLEKSRLLSDRFSAERPKGSFSTLEIQRTEQGDSAMYLCASSSTGSRSEAFFGQGTRLTVV.